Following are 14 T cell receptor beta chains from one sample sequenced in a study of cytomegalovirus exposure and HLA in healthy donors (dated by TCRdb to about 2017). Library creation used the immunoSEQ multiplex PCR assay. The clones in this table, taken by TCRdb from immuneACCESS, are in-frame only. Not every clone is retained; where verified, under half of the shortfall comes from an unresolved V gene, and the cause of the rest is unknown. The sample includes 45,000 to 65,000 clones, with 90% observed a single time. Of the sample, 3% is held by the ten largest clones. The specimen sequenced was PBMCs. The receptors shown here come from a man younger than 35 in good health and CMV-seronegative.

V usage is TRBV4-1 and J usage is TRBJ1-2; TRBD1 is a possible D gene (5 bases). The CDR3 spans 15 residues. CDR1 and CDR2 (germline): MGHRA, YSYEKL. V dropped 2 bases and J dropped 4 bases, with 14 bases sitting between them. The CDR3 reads CASSQPGGTRYGYTF. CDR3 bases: TGCGCCAGCAGCCAACCTGGAGGGACTCGCTATGGCTACACCTTC.

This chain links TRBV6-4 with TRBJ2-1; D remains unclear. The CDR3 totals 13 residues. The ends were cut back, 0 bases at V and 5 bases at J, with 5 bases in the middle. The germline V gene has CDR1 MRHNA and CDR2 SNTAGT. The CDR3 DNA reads TGTGCCAGCAGTGACTCTAGCAACAATGAGCAGTTCTTC. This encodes CASSDSSNNEQFF.

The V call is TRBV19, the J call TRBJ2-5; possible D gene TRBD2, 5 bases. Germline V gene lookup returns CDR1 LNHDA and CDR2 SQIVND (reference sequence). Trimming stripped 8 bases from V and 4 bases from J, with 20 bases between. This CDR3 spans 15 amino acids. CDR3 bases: TGTGCCAGTCCCCTAACCCTCGAGGGAGTAGAGACCCAGTACTTC. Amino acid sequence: CASPLTLEGVETQYF.

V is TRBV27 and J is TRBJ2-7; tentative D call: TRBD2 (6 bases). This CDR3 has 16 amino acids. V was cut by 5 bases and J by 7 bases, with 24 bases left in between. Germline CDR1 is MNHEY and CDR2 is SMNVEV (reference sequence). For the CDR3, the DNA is TGTGCCAGCAGTCTCCTGCGAACGGGGGTGTCGGGTGAGCAGTACTTC. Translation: CASSLLRTGVSGEQYF.

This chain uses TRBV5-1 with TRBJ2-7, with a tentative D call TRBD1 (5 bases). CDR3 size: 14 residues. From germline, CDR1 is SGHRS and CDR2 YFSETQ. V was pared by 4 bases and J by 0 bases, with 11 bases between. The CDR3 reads CASSTRTNSYEQYF. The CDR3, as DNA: TGCGCCAGCAGCACCCGGACAAACTCCTACGAGCAGTACTTC.

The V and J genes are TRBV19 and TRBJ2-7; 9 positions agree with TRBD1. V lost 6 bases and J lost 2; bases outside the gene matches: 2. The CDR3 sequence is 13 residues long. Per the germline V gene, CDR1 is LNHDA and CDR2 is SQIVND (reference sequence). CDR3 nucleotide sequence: TGTGCCAGTAGGGGGACAGGGCCCTACGAGCAGTACTTC. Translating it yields CASRGTGPYEQYF.

CDR3 amino acids: CASGTPNEETQYF. In DNA, the CDR3 is TGTGCCAGCGGGACACCAAATGAAGAGACCCAGTACTTC. V is TRBV11-3 and J is TRBJ2-5; TRBD1 might be the D (6 bases). The CDR3 sequence is 13 residues long. V lost 8 bases, J lost 3 bases, and 13 bases lay in between. The germline V gene has CDR1 SGHNT and CDR2 YENEEA. Supplemented by reference TRBV11-3 and TRBJ2-5, the full variable domain reads EAGVVQSPRYKIIEKKQPVAFWCNPISGHNTLYWYLQNLGQGPELLIRYENEEAVDDSQLPKDRFSAERLKGVDSTLKIQPAELGDSAVYLCASGTPNEETQYFGPGTRLLVL.

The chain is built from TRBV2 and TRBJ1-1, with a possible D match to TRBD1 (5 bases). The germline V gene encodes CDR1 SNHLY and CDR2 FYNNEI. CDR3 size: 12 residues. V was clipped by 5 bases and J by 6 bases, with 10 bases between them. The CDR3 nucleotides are TGTGCCAGCAGTAAGCAAGGGGCTGAAGCTTTCTTT. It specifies CASSKQGAEAFF.

The CDR3 loop is CASGPTNRDRVEYSNQPQHF. CDR3 sequence (DNA): TGTGCTAGTGGGCCTACCAATCGGGACAGGGTAGAATATAGCAATCAGCCCCAGCATTTT. J is TRBJ1-5 and V is TRBV12-5; the match to TRBD1 covers 9 bases. This CDR3 spans 20 amino acids. V trimming: 6 bases; J trimming: 0 bases; junction bases outside the gene matches: 18. The germline gives CDR1 LGHNT, CDR2 FRNRAP.

The CDR3: CASSLVAGLAEDTQYF. The DNA of the CDR3 is TGTGCCAGCAGCTTAGTAGCGGGACTAGCAGAAGATACGCAGTATTTT. The V gene is TRBV7-2, the J gene TRBJ2-3; 9 bases match TRBD2. Trimming took 1 base from V and 5 from J; bases not matched to a gene: 7. CDR1 is SGHTA and CDR2 is FQGNSA in the germline V gene. The CDR3 sequence is 16 residues long.

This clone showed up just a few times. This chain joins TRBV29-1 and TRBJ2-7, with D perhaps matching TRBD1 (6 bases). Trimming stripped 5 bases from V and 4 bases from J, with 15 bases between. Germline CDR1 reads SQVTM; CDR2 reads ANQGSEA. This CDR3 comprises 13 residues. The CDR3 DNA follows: TGCAGCGTTTCTTCTGTACAGGGATACGAGCAGTACTTC. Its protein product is CSVSSVQGYEQYF.

The CDR3 is CASSQRQDPNTEAFF. The CDR3 DNA follows: TGCGCCAGCAGCCAACGACAGGACCCGAACACTGAAGCTTTCTTT. The genes are TRBV4-1 and TRBJ1-1, with D perhaps TRBD1 (6 bases). Germline V gene data show CDR1 as MGHRA and CDR2 as YSYEKL. This CDR3 has 15 amino acids. V was pared by 2 bases and J by 1 base, with 11 bases between.

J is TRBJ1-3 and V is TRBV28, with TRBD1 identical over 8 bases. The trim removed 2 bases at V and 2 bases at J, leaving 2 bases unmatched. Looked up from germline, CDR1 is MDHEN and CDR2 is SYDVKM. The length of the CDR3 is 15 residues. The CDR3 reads CASSLRTGTGNTIYF. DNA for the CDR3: TGTGCCAGCAGTTTACGGACAGGGACTGGAAACACCATATATTTT.

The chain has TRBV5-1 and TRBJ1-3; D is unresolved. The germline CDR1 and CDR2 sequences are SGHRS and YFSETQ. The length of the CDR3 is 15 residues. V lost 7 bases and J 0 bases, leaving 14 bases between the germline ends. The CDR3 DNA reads TGCGCCAGCCCCCTTAGGGAGAACTCTGGAAACACCATATATTTT. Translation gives CASPLRENSGNTIYF.